These T cell receptor beta chains were read from a single sample in a study of blood T cell repertoires in COVID-19. The repertoire was sequenced with immunoSEQ multiplex PCR; TCRdb's copy has only in-frame clones and lacks some. The sample gives some 71,000 clones, almost 90% of which show up once; 5.3% is in the top ten. Sequenced sample: peripheral blood. Receptor source: a man aged 50-59 years with acute or convalescent COVID-19. CDR3s include the opening cysteine and the closing phenylalanine or tryptophan. A row's size may be missing; if present it is once, few, many or a size class.

clone size,V gene,J gene,CDR3 protein
once,TRBV6-5,TRBJ2-6,CASSYGLSGANVLTF
few,TRBV9,TRBJ2-2,CASSAAGTSGSRNTGELFF
once,TRBV5-4,TRBJ1-2,CASSSTLGQTYGYTF
NA,TRBV5-1,TRBJ2-3,CASSLVAGETDTQYF
NA,TRBV10-3,TRBJ1-4,CAIRDRDEKLFF
NA,TRBV9,TRBJ1-2,CASSVAGNAGYTF
few,TRBV7-2,TRBJ2-2,CASSLGASGSLVGELFF
NA,TRBV5-5,TRBJ1-1,CASSLAIGGYMNTEAFF
NA,TRBV18,TRBJ2-7,CASSPPTGTGYEQYF
NA,TRBV5-5,TRBJ2-1,CASSLQGLRNEQFF
NA,TRBV11-3,TRBJ1-4,CASSPARRGVLTNEKLFF
NA,TRBV19,TRBJ1-6,CASSIRRQGSPLHF
few,TRBV10-3,TRBJ2-1,CAISETGLGSNEQFF
NA,TRBV5-1,TRBJ1-3,CASSLSHSGNTIYF
NA,TRBV18,TRBJ1-5,CASSPGLGRVQGGSNQPQHF
NA,TRBV7-2,TRBJ1-5,CASTPRDRYSNQPQHF